The 10 T cell receptor beta chains below all came from one sample that was sequenced in a study of cytomegalovirus exposure and HLA in healthy donors. The PCR used 60 Vbeta and 13 Jbeta primers. Using immunoSEQ multiplex PCR, the repertoire was profiled, and TCRdb retains in-frame clones only, with some absent. Among under 70,000 clones listed, 55% to 80% were seen once. Sequencing was carried out using PBMCs. Receptors originate from a woman in her 30s in good health and CMV-seronegative.

In this sample, this clone turned up a few times. The chain's CDR3 is CASSLAAQGETQYF. The DNA for the CDR3 is TGTGCCAGCAGCTTAGCGGCCCAGGGAGAGACCCAGTACTTC. The rearrangement uses TRBV11-2 and TRBJ2-5, with D possibly matching TRBD1 (5 bases). The CDR3 extends over 14 amino acids. Germline CDR1 is SGHAT and CDR2 is FQNNGV. Trimming cost V 1 base and J 4 bases, with 10 bases left between them.

The chain has TRBV4-3 and TRBJ2-7; tentative D call: TRBD2 (5 bases). Germline loops: CDR1 LGHNA, CDR2 YSLEER. CDR3 size: 15 residues. V lost 0 bases and J lost 0, with 9 bases in between. CDR3 protein: CASSQDSGSSYEQYF. CDR3 coding DNA: TGCGCCAGCAGCCAAGATTCTGGGAGCTCCTACGAGCAGTACTTC.

The V gene is TRBV29-1, the J gene TRBJ2-5; a possible D gene is TRBD2 (7 bases). CDR3 length equals 11 residues. V was shortened by 6 bases and J by 11 bases, with 16 bases between the two germline ends. The germline gives CDR1 SQVTM, CDR2 ANQGSEA. CDR3 sequence reads: CSVGGAQEQYF. For the CDR3, the DNA is TGCAGCGTGGGGGGGGCGCAGGAGCAGTACTTC.

The chain uses TRBV28 and TRBJ2-7, with TRBD1 matching 9 bases. This CDR3 region has 16 residues. Per the germline V gene, CDR1 is MDHEN and CDR2 is SYDVKM. J lost 2 bases, V lost 6 bases, and 11 bases had no gene match. CDR3 sequence: CASRQGARFGPYEQYF. CDR3 bases: TGTGCCAGCAGACAGGGGGCAAGGTTTGGGCCCTACGAGCAGTACTTC.

The rearrangement uses TRBV18 and TRBJ1-2; TRBD1 agrees at 10 bases. The CDR3 is 13 residues long. V dropped 2 bases and J dropped 7; count of bases not matched to a gene: 1. The germline gives CDR1 KGHSH, CDR2 LQKENI. CDR3 bases: TGTGCCAGCTCACCAGGGACAGGGGTTGGCTACACCTTC. Translation: CASSPGTGVGYTF.

The chain has TRBV11-1 and TRBJ2-1, with D perhaps matching TRBD2 (7 bases). Germline V gene lookup returns CDR1 SGHAT and CDR2 FQDESV (reference sequence). V lost 5 bases and J lost 3, with 14 bases in between. The CDR3 runs 15 residues. The CDR3 nucleotides are TGTGCCAGCAGCCGAAGGCGGGGGCTCTACAATGAGCAGTTCTTC. This codes for CASSRRRGLYNEQFF. The entire variable domain, with the rest obtained from reference TRBV11-1 and TRBJ2-1, is as follows: EAEVAQSPRYKITEKSQAVAFWCDPISGHATLYWYRQILGQGPELLVQFQDESVVDDSQLPKDRFSAERLKGVDSTLKIQPAELGDSAMYLCASSRRRGLYNEQFFGPGTRLTVL.

This sequence joins TRBV4-3 and TRBJ2-7, with D maybe TRBD1 (6 bases). V lost 4 bases and J lost 3, with 10 bases in between. The length of the CDR3 is 13 residues. The V gene's germline CDR1 is LGHNA and CDR2 YSLEER. The CDR3 protein is CASSPKQGYEQYF. The CDR3 coding sequence is TGCGCCAGCAGCCCAAAACAGGGCTACGAGCAGTACTTC.

V and J are TRBV5-8 and TRBJ1-4; perhaps TRBD1 as D (6 bases). Trimming took 0 bases from V and 8 from J, leaving 14 bases between them. This CDR3 is 15 amino acids long. Germline V gene sequence: CDR1 SGHTS, CDR2 YDEGEE. The CDR3 spells CASSLGEGTLEKLFF. In DNA, the CDR3 is TGTGCCAGCAGCTTGGGAGAGGGGACATTGGAAAAACTGTTTTTT.

The rearrangement uses TRBV6-5 and TRBJ2-5; the match to TRBD2 covers 7 bases. Germline CDR1 MNHEY, CDR2 SVGAGI. V gave up 2 bases and J gave up 5 bases; unmatched junction bases: 5. The length of the CDR3 is 14 residues. This chain's CDR3 is CASSYPGLRETQYF. The DNA for the CDR3 is TGTGCCAGCAGTTACCCGGGACTACGGGAGACCCAGTACTTC.

The chain has TRBV11-2 and TRBJ1-2, with a tentative D call TRBD1 (5 bases). Per the germline V gene, CDR1 is SGHAT and CDR2 is FQNNGV. The CDR3 has 16 residues. Trimming left V 0 bases short and J 5 bases short, with 16 bases between. CDR3 DNA: TGTGCCAGCAGCTTAGAGCAGGGCCCGAATTTATATGGCTACACCTTC. This codes for CASSLEQGPNLYGYTF. Complete variable domain (other parts from reference TRBV11-2 and TRBJ1-2): EAGVAQSPRYKIIEKRQSVAFWCNPISGHATLYWYQQILGQGPKLLIQFQNNGVVDDSQLPKDRFSAERLKGVDSTLKIQPAKLEDSAVYLCASSLEQGPNLYGYTFGSGTRLTVV.